This T cell receptor beta chain emerged from a study of blood T cells in healthy people across ages. A second PCR, run for roughly 7 to 12 cycles, used a sample-barcoded 5' primer plus a J-beta primer mix. The yield of each sample was at least 2.5 million CDR3-containing paired-end reads. TCRdb reanalysed the 5' RACE reads using MiXCR and keeps one entry per CDR3 protein. The sample consists of about 640,000 distinct CDR3 sequences, approximately 30% of them appearing once. Each sample yielded at least 5 micrograms of PBMC total RNA. The sequencing input was blood. The TCR sequence derives from an elderly woman in good health.

The CDR3 nucleotides read TGTGCCAGCAGCGCAACGTTCGAGGCCCAGTACTTC. Translation: CASSATFEAQYF. V is TRBV9 and J is TRBJ2-7; D not certain. CDR1 is SGDLS, CDR2 YYNGEE, per germline. The V gene lost 3 bases and the J gene lost 10 bases, with 14 bases spanning the gap. The CDR3 has 12 amino acids.